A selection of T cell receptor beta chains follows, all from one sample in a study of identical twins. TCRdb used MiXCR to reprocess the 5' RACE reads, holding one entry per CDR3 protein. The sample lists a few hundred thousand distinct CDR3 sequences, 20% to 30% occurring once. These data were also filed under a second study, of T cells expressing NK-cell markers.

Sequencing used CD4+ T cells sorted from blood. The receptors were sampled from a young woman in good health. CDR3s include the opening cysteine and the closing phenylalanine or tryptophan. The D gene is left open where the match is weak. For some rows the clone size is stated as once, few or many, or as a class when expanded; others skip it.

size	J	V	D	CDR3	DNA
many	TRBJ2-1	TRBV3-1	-	CASSQDAGGEQFF	TGTGCCAGCAGCCAAGACGCCGGCGGTGAGCAGTTCTTC
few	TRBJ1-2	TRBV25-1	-	CASSEMRREGYGYTF	TGTGCCAGCAGTGAAATGCGCAGGGAAGGCTATGGCTACACCTTC
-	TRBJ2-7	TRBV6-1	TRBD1	CASRTTGASYEQYF	TGTGCCAGCAGGACGACAGGGGCCTCCTACGAGCAGTACTTC
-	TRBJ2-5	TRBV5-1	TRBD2	CASTTSGGETQYF	TGCGCCAGCACGACTAGCGGGGGAGAGACCCAGTACTTC
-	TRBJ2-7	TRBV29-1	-	CSVEGTRGTEQYF	TGCAGCGTTGAGGGGACGAGGGGGACCGAGCAGTACTTC
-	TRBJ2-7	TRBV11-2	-	CASSLGPSGTYEQYF	TGTGCCAGCAGCTTAGGTCCCTCGGGAACCTACGAGCAGTACTTC
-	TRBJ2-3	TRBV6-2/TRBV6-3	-	CASSRRRGSTDTQYF	TGTGCCAGCAGTCGACGGCGAGGTTCCACAGATACGCAGTATTTT
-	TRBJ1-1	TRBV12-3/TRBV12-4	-	CASSLTSDSLGAFF	TGTGCCAGCAGCCTAACCTCGGACAGTTTAGGGGCTTTCTTT
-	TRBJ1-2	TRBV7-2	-	CASSPIGTESYGYTF	TGTGCCAGCAGCCCGATTGGGACGGAGAGCTATGGCTACACCTTC
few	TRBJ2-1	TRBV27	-	CASRIQGSAYNEQFF	TGTGCCAGCCGTATACAGGGAAGCGCCTACAATGAGCAGTTCTTC
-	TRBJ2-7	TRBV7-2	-	CASSPATEPYEQYF	TGTGCCAGCAGCCCCGCGACTGAACCCTACGAGCAGTACTTC
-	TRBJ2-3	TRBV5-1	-	CASTGLGGTQYF	TGCGCCAGCACCGGCCTGGGGGGTACGCAGTATTTT
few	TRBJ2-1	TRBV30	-	CAWKDGSGPRPWEQFF	TGTGCCTGGAAGGATGGGAGCGGGCCCAGACCTTGGGAGCAGTTCTTC
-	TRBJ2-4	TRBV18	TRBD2	CASSPHITITSANQYF	TGTGCCAGCTCACCACATATCACTATCACTAGCGCGAATCAGTACTTC
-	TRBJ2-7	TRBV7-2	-	CASSLKTDPLYEQYF	TGTGCCAGCAGCTTGAAGACAGACCCCCTCTACGAGCAGTACTTC
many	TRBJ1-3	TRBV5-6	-	CASSLTLVNTIYF	TGTGCCAGCAGCTTAACTCTTGTAAACACCATATATTTT
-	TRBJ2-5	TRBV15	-	CATSTGTALQETQYF	TGTGCCACCAGCACAGGGACGGCTCTACAAGAGACCCAGTACTTC
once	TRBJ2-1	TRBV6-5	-	CASSYGGGRHNEQFF	TGTGCCAGCAGTTACGGGGGAGGTCGCCACAATGAGCAGTTCTTC
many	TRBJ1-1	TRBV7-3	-	CASSLSLNTEAFF	TGTGCCAGCAGCTTATCCCTGAACACTGAAGCTTTCTTT
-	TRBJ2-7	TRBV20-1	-	CSAPRPRSYEQYF	TGCAGTGCTCCTCGACCCCGGAGCTACGAGCAGTACTTC
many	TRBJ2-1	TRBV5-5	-	CASSYHLRLLYNEQFF	TGTGCCAGCAGCTACCATCTGAGACTACTATACAATGAGCAGTTCTTC
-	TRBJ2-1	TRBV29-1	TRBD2	CSVGIGGTIYNEQFF	TGCAGCGTTGGGATTGGGGGGACTATCTACAATGAGCAGTTCTTC
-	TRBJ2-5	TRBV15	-	CATSPRKEETQYF	TGTGCCACCAGCCCTCGGAAGGAGGAGACCCAGTACTTC
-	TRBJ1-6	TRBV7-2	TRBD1	CASTSTGRMSSPLHF	TGTGCCAGCACTTCGACAGGGAGGATGAGTTCACCCCTCCACTTT